The source of this T cell receptor (beta chain) is a study of T cell responses to AZD1222 COVID-19 vaccine. This clone was observed once. Its antigen is not known. Method: immunoSEQ multiplex PCR; TCRdb's copy keeps in-frame clones and lacks some. The data hold about 140,000 clones, with more than 80% observed a single time. Trimming shortened V by 2 bases and J by 8 bases, and 15 bases separated the two germline ends. The CDR3 covers 14 residues. Looked up from germline, CDR1 is LNHDA and CDR2 is SQIVND (reference sequence). Study conclusions and caveats: Recipients of AZD1222 seropositive at baseline numbered only 5 to 7.

The receptor comes from an adult in good health. The gene calls are TRBV19 and TRBJ1-2; D unresolved. Sequences were derived from peripheral blood, sampled on day 0 of AZD1222 vaccination. The CDR3 DNA reads as TGTGCCAGTAGTATACAAGGAAACACGCGAGGCTACACCTTC. Translating it yields CASSIQGNTRGYTF.